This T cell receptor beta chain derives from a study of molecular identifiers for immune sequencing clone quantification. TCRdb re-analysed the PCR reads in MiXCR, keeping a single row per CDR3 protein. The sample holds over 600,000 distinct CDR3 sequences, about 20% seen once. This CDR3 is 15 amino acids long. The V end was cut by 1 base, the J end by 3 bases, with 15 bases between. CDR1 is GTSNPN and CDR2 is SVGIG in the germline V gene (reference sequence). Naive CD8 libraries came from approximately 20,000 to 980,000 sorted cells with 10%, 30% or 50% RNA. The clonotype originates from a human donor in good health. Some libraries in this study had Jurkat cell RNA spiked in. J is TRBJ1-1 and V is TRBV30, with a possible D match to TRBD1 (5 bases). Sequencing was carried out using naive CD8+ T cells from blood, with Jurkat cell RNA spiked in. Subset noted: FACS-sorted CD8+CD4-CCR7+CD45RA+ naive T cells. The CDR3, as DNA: TGTGCCTGGAGTGCTTCCCTCACAGGCTACACTGAAGCTTTCTTT. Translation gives CAWSASLTGYTEAFF.